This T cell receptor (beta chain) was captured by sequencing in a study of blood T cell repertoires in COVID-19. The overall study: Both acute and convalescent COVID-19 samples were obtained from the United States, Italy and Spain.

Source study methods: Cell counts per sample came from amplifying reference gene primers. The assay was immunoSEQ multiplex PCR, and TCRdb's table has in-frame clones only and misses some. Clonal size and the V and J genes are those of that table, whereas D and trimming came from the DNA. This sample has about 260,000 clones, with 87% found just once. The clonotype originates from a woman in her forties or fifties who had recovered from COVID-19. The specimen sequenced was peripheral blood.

The CDR3: CASTPLGLRNEKLFF. Written as DNA, the CDR3 is TGCGCCAGCACCCCCCTGGGACTTAGGAATGAAAAACTGTTTTTT. J is TRBJ1-4 and V is TRBV5-1; perhaps TRBD1 as D (5 bases). This CDR3 region has 15 residues. Looked up from germline, CDR1 is SGHRS and CDR2 is YFSETQ. Between the trimmed V and J ends, which lost 6 bases and 5 bases, there was a span of 17 bases.